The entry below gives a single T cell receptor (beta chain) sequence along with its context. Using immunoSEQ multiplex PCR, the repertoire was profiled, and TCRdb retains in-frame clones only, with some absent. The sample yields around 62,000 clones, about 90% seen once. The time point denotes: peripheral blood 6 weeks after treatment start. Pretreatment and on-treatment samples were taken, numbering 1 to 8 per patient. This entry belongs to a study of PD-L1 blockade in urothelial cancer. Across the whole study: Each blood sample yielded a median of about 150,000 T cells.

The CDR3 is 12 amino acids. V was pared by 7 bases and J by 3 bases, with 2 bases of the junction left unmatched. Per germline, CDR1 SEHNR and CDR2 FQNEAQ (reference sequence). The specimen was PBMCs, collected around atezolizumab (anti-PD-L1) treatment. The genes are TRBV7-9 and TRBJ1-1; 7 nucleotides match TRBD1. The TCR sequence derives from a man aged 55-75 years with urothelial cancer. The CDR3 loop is CASTQGDTEAFF. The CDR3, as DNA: TGTGCCAGCACCCAGGGGGACACTGAAGCTTTCTTT.